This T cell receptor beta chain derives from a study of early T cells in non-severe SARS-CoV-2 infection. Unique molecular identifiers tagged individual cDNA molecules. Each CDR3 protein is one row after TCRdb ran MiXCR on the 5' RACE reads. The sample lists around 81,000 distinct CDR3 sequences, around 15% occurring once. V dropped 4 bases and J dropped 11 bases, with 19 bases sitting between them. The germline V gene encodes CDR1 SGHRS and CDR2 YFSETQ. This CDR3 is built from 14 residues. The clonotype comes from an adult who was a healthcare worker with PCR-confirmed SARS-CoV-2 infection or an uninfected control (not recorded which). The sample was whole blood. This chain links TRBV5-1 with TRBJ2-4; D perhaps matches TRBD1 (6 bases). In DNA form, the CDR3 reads TGCGCCAGCAGCGGGGGCGGACCCCAGGCAGTTCAGTACTTC. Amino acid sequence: CASSGGGPQAVQYF.